The 3 T cell receptor beta chains below all came from one sample that was sequenced in a study of regulatory T cells in long-lasting Graves disease. Time point given: newly diagnosed GD, antithyroid drugs for less than 3 months. Making the TCR library involved RNA that had been extracted from PBMCs. Investigators prepared the TCR beta libraries by applying iRepertoire HTBI primers and Arm-PCR of CDR3 regions. MiXCR was run by TCRdb on the multiplex PCR reads, yielding one entry per CDR3 protein. The sample carries 540,000 or so distinct CDR3 sequences, around an eighth recorded once. In addition, the sample was reused for a study of T cells in Graves' hyperthyroidism and ophthalmopathy.

The input for sequencing was peripheral blood mononuclear cells (PBMCs), taken at new diagnosis, from a patient treated with antithyroid drugs. All receptors come from a young man with Graves disease.

This clonotype has at least ten counts. Written as DNA, the CDR3 is TGTGCCAGCAGTTTGACGGGAGGGCGAGGAGATACGCAGTATTTT. Translating gives CASSLTGGRGDTQYF. The gene calls are TRBV27 and TRBJ2-3; 8 nucleotides line up with TRBD2. The V gene's germline CDR1 is MNHEY and CDR2 SMNVEV (reference sequence). The CDR3 totals 15 residues. J gave up 5 bases and V 3 bases, and 7 bases lay outside the gene matches.

A word on this clonotype: With a much larger clone just one base away, this may be a read error. The chain recombines TRBV6-2 or TRBV6-3 with TRBJ1-5, with D possibly TRBD1 on 6 matching bases. CDR3 length: 17 residues. Germline lookup yields CDR1 MNHEY and CDR2 SVGEGT. The V end was cut by 5 bases, the J end by 3 bases, with 20 bases between. The CDR3 sequence: CASSPMDSLLYNQPQHF. The DNA for the CDR3 is TGTGCCAGCAGTCCTATGGACAGTCTCCTCTACAATCAGCCCCAGCATTTT.

The chain recombines TRBV30 with TRBJ2-6; D unresolved. From germline, CDR1 is GTSNPN and CDR2 SVGIG (reference sequence). V dropped 3 bases and J dropped 0 bases, with 6 bases sitting between them. This CDR3 region has 14 residues. The CDR3 DNA reads TGTGCCTGGAGCATCAGCTCTGGGGCCAACGTCCTGACTTTC. As protein: CAWSISSGANVLTF.